The rows below give T cell receptor beta chains drawn from one sample of a study of blood T cell repertoires in COVID-19. Clones were read by immunoSEQ multiplex PCR, and TCRdb kept only the in-frame ones, dropping some. The table has roughly 320,000 clones, roughly 85% seen once. Sequencing was done on a sample of peripheral blood. These receptors were taken from a human donor in a cohort sampled during active COVID-19. The CDR3 runs from the conserved cysteine through the conserved F or W. The order of the fields is V gene, D gene, clone size, J gene, CDR3 protein, CDR3 DNA. D genes are given only for firm matches. Not all rows give a size; the values are once, few, many and, for expanded clones, a class.

TRBV12-3/TRBV12-4	NA	NA	TRBJ1-1	CASSRTWNTEAFF	TGTGCCAGCAGTCGTACATGGAACACTGAAGCTTTCTTT
TRBV27	NA	NA	TRBJ2-1	CASSSRVGVSEQFF	TGTGCCAGCAGCTCCAGAGTAGGGGTTAGTGAGCAGTTCTTC
TRBV19	NA	once	TRBJ1-5	CASSPRAQPQHF	TGTGCCAGTAGTCCCAGGGCCCAGCCCCAGCATTTT
TRBV5-1	NA	NA	TRBJ2-1	CASRLDSYNEQFF	TGCGCCAGCAGACTTGACTCCTACAATGAGCAGTTCTTC
TRBV7-2	NA	NA	TRBJ1-4	CASSSFSGPGEKLFF	TGTGCCAGCAGCTCCTTCTCTGGCCCGGGGGAAAAACTGTTTTTT
TRBV15	TRBD1	NA	TRBJ2-7	CATSRQRTGTREQYF	TGTGCCACCAGCAGACAAAGGACAGGGACCCGGGAGCAGTACTTC
TRBV2	TRBD1	NA	TRBJ2-7	CASSEMMGQGGYEQYF	TGTGCCAGCAGTGAAATGATGGGACAGGGGGGTTACGAGCAGTACTTC
TRBV11-2	TRBD2	NA	TRBJ2-1	CASSTQSSGNRSYNEQFF	TGTGCCAGCAGCACTCAATCCAGCGGGAACCGCTCCTACAATGAGCAGTTCTTC
TRBV19	NA	NA	TRBJ1-4	CASRKDRIIGGKLFF	TGTGCCAGTAGAAAGGACCGTATAATCGGGGGAAAACTGTTTTTT
TRBV19	TRBD1	NA	TRBJ2-6	CASKQGASGANVLTF	TGTGCCAGTAAACAGGGGGCCTCTGGGGCCAACGTCCTGACTTTC
TRBV5-4	TRBD1	NA	TRBJ1-2	CASRPTGGSGYTF	TGTGCCAGCAGACCTACAGGGGGCTCTGGCTACACCTTC
TRBV24-1	TRBD1	NA	TRBJ2-5	CATSDAGQGKETQYF	TGTGCCACCAGTGACGCGGGACAGGGGAAAGAGACCCAGTACTTC
TRBV9	NA	NA	TRBJ2-2	CASSSTPNTGELFF	TGTGCCAGCAGCTCTACCCCGAACACCGGGGAGCTGTTTTTT
TRBV7-9	TRBD2	once	TRBJ2-5	CASSSGLGGETQYF	TGTGCCAGCAGCTCAGGACTAGGAGGAGAGACCCAGTACTTC
TRBV9	NA	NA	TRBJ1-1	CASSPRGTEAFF	TGTGCCAGCAGCCCCCGGGGCACTGAAGCTTTCTTT
TRBV11-1	NA	NA	TRBJ1-1	CASSLVRSVMNTEAFF	TGTGCCAGCAGCTTAGTCCGGTCGGTTATGAACACTGAAGCTTTCTTT
TRBV12-3/TRBV12-4	NA	NA	TRBJ1-6	CASSFAGNSPLHF	TGTGCCAGCAGTTTTGCAGGGAATTCACCCCTCCACTTT
TRBV3-1/TRBV3-2	NA	NA	TRBJ1-1	CASSQLAANTEAFF	TGTGCCAGCAGCCAATTAGCGGCAAACACTGAAGCTTTCTTT
TRBV6-6	NA	NA	TRBJ1-1	CASSYRTARNTEAFF	TGTGCCAGCAGTTATAGGACAGCCAGGAACACTGAAGCTTTCTTT
TRBV20-1	NA	NA	TRBJ2-3	CSVNQEDTQYF	TGCAGTGTTAACCAGGAAGATACGCAGTATTTT
TRBV10-3	TRBD1	NA	TRBJ1-2	CAISESTGQGPYGYTF	TGTGCCATCAGTGAGTCGACAGGACAGGGACCTTATGGCTACACCTTC
TRBV21-1	NA	NA	TRBJ2-5	CASSTTLGLAGGHSETQYF	TGTGCCAGCAGCACCACATTGGGACTAGCGGGGGGGCATAGTGAGACCCAGTACTTC
TRBV5-1	NA	NA	TRBJ2-7	CASSFGSYSYEQYF	TGCGCCAGCAGCTTCGGGAGTTACTCCTACGAGCAGTACTTC
TRBV5-6	TRBD2	NA	TRBJ2-1	CASSLEGLARPEQFF	TGTGCCAGCAGCTTGGAGGGACTAGCGAGGCCCGAGCAGTTCTTC
TRBV23-1	TRBD1	NA	TRBJ1-6	CAGTPGQGYNSPLHF	TGCGCCGGAACTCCGGGACAGGGCTATAATTCACCCCTCCACTTT
TRBV29-1	TRBD1	NA	TRBJ1-2	CSAEEQGNNGYTF	TGCAGCGCTGAGGAACAGGGGAATAATGGCTACACCTTC
TRBV6-2/TRBV6-3	TRBD2	NA	TRBJ2-7	CASSSPLAGLTYEQYF	TGTGCCAGCAGCTCTCCCCTAGCGGGGCTTACCTACGAGCAGTACTTC
TRBV21-1	NA	NA	TRBJ2-4	CASPLHQTGGRVKNIQYF	TGTGCCAGCCCTTTACATCAGACAGGGGGAAGGGTCAAAAACATTCAGTACTTC
TRBV2	NA	NA	TRBJ2-2	CASSRTGELFF	TGTGCCAGCAGTCGCACCGGGGAGCTGTTTTTT
TRBV4-1	NA	NA	TRBJ1-5	CASSQVDRSNQPQHF	TGCGCCAGCAGCCAAGTAGACAGGAGTAATCAGCCCCAGCATTTT
TRBV7-3	NA	NA	TRBJ2-7	CASSLMGGTDASEQYF	TGTGCCAGCAGCTTAATGGGCGGGACAGATGCCTCCGAGCAGTACTTC
TRBV29-1	NA	NA	TRBJ2-1	CSVSRDNNEQFF	TGCAGCGTGAGCCGGGACAACAATGAGCAGTTCTTC
TRBV5-1	NA	NA	TRBJ2-3	CASSPTADTQYF	TGCGCCAGCAGCCCAACGGCAGATACGCAGTATTTT
TRBV11-2	NA	NA	TRBJ2-7	CASSLVSPGSYEQYF	TGTGCCAGCAGCTTAGTTTCCCCCGGCTCCTACGAGCAGTACTTC
TRBV19	TRBD1	NA	TRBJ2-3	CASSIRQGGTDTQYF	TGTGCCAGTAGTATCCGACAGGGGGGCACAGATACGCAGTATTTT
TRBV7-3	NA	NA	TRBJ1-6	CASSLSAGGGSPLHF	TGTGCCAGCAGCTTAAGTGCCGGAGGTGGGTCACCCCTCCACTTT
TRBV15	NA	many	TRBJ2-7	CATSSYPGVGEKQYF	TGTGCCACCAGCTCCTATCCGGGGGTGGGAGAGAAGCAGTACTTC
TRBV24-1	TRBD1	NA	TRBJ2-1	CATRGTDSYNEQFF	TGTGCCACCAGGGGGACAGACTCCTACAATGAGCAGTTCTTC
TRBV19	TRBD1	few	TRBJ1-4	CASSKGTGERATNEKLFF	TGTGCCAGTAGTAAAGGAACAGGGGAAAGAGCAACTAATGAAAAACTGTTTTTT
TRBV9	NA	NA	TRBJ2-3	CASSVDGSGSTGTDTQYF	TGTGCCAGCAGCGTAGATGGGTCGGGGAGTACGGGCACAGATACGCAGTATTTT
TRBV12-3/TRBV12-4	NA	NA	TRBJ1-3	CASSLSGNTIYF	TGTGCCAGCAGTTTATCGGGAAACACCATATATTTT
TRBV14	NA	NA	TRBJ2-1	CASSQGGVIDNEQFF	TGTGCCAGCAGCCAGGGGGGTGTTATCGACAATGAGCAGTTCTTC
TRBV19	NA	NA	TRBJ1-1	CASSITGPLNTEAFF	TGTGCCAGTAGTATCACAGGGCCTTTGAACACTGAAGCTTTCTTT
TRBV5-1	NA	NA	TRBJ1-4	CASSLTGIGEKLFF	TGCGCCAGCAGCTTAACAGGAATTGGTGAAAAACTGTTTTTT
TRBV19	TRBD2	once	TRBJ2-1	CASSTSGGGTNEQFF	TGTGCCAGTAGTACAAGCGGGGGGGGGACCAATGAGCAGTTCTTC
TRBV10-3	TRBD2	NA	TRBJ2-1	CATSGASGGPYNEQFF	TGTGCCACCAGTGGGGCTAGCGGGGGACCCTACAATGAGCAGTTCTTC
TRBV19	NA	NA	TRBJ1-2	CASRGEGGGYTF	TGTGCCAGTCGGGGGGAAGGGGGAGGCTACACCTTC
TRBV10-3	TRBD1	NA	TRBJ1-1	CAGRGWNTEAFF	TGTGCCGGCAGGGGGTGGAACACTGAAGCTTTCTTT
TRBV2	TRBD1	NA	TRBJ1-5	CASSARTGDQPQHF	TGTGCCAGCAGTGCCCGGACAGGGGATCAGCCCCAGCATTTT
TRBV12-3/TRBV12-4	NA	NA	TRBJ1-2	CASSLAREGYTF	TGTGCCAGCAGTTTAGCTCGGGAAGGCTACACCTTC
TRBV6-6	NA	NA	TRBJ1-3	CASSHKKDSTIYSGNTIYF	TGTGCCAGCAGTCACAAAAAGGACAGCACAATTTACTCTGGAAACACCATATATTTT
TRBV18	NA	NA	TRBJ1-5	CASSLLEDQPQHF	TGTGCCAGCTCGCTCCTGGAGGATCAGCCCCAGCATTTT